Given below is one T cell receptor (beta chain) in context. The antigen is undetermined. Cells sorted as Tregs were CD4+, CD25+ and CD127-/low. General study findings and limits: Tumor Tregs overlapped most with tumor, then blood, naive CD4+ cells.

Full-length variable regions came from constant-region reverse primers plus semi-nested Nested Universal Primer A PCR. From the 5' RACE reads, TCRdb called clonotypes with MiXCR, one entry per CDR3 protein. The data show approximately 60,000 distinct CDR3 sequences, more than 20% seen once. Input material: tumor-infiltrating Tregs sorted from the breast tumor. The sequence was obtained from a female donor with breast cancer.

CDR3 DNA sequence: TGTGCCAGCAGTGTAACCGGTAGACTTAAAAACGATGGCTACACCTTC. This encodes CASSVTGRLKNDGYTF. The chain uses TRBV5-6 and TRBJ1-2; D not certain. CDR1 and CDR2 from the germline V gene are SGHDT and YYEEEE. V lost 5 bases and J lost 6, with 23 bases in between. The CDR3 runs 16 residues.